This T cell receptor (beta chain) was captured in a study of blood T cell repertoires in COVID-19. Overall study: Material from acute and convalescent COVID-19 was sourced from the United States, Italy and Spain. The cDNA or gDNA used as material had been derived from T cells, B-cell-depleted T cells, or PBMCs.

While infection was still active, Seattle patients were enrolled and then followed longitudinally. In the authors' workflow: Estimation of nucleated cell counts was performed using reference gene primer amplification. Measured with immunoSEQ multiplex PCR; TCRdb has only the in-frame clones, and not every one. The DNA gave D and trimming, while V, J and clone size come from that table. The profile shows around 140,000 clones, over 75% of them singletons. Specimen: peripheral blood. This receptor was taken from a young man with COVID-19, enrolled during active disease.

The CDR3 DNA sequence: TGTGCCAGTAGTATGCTGGGCCATTCACCCCTCCACTTT. Translation: CASSMLGHSPLHF. The chain joins TRBV19 to TRBJ1-6, with D hard to call. The CDR3 totals 13 residues. The V end lost 3 bases, the J end lost 8 bases, and 8 bases lay between the germline ends. The germline V gene has CDR1 LNHDA and CDR2 SQIVND (reference sequence).